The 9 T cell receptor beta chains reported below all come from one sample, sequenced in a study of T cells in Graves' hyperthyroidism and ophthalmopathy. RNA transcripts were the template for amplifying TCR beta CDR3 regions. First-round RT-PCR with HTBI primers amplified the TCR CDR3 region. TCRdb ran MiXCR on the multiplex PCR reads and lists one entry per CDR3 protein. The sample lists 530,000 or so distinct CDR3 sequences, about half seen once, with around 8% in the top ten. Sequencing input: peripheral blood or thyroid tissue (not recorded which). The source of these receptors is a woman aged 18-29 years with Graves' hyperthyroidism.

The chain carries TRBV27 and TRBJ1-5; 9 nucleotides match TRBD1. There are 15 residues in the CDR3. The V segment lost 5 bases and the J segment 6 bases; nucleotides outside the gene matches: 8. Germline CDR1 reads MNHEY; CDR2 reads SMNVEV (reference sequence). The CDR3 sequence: CASSRTDRGIQPQHF. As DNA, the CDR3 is TGTGCCAGCAGTAGAACGGACAGGGGTATTCAGCCCCAGCATTTT.

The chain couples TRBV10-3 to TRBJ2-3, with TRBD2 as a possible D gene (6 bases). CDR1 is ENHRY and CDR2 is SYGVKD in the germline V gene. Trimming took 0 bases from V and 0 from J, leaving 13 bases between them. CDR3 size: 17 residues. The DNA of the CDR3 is TGTGCCATCAGTGAGTCCGACGGGAGAACCAGCACAGATACGCAGTATTTT. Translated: CAISESDGRTSTDTQYF.

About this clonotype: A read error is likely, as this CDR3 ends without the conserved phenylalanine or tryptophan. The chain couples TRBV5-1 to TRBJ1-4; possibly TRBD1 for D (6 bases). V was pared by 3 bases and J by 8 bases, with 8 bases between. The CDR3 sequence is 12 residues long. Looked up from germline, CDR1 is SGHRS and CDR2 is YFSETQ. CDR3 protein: CASSSGQEKLFS. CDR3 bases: TGCGCCAGCAGCTCAGGACAGGAAAAACTGTTTTCT.

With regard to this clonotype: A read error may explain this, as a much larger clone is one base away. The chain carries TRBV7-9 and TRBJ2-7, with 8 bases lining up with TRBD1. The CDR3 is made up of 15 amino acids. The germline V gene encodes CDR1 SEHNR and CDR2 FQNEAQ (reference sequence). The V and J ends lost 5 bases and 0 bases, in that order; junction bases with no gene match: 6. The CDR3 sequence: CASSRDRSSSYEQYF. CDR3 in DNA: TGTGCCAGCAGCCGGGACAGGTCCAGCTCCTACGAGCAGTACTTC.

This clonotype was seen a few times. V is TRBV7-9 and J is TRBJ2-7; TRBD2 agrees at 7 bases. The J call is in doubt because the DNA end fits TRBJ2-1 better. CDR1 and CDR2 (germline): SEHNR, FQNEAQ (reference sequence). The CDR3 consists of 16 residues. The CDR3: CASSLVSGPTYNEQFF. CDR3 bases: TGTGCCAGCAGCTTAGTTAGCGGGCCAACCTACAATGAGCAGTTCTTC.

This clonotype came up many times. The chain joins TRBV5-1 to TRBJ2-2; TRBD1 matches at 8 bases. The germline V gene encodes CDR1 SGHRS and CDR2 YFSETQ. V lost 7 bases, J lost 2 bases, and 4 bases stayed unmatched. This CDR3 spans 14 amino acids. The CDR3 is CASGGQANTGELFF. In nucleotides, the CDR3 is TGCGCCAGCGGGGGACAGGCAAACACCGGGGAGCTGTTTTTT.

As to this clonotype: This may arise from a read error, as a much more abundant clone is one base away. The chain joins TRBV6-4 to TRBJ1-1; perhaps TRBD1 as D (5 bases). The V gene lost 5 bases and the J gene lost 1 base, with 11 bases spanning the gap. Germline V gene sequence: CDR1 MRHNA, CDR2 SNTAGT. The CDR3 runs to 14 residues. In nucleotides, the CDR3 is TGTGCCAGCAGTCCCTTCACAGGGAACACTGAAGCTTTCTTT. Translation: CASSPFTGNTEAFF.

CDR3: CSVVGARRETQYF. The CDR3 DNA is TGCAGCGTTGTGGGGGCCCGGAGGGAGACCCAGTACTTC. The rearrangement uses TRBV29-1 and TRBJ2-5; perhaps TRBD1 as D (6 bases). The germline V and J ends were trimmed by 4 bases and 5 bases, with 14 bases remaining between them. The CDR3 length is 13 residues. In germline, CDR1 is SQVTM, CDR2 ANQGSEA. The full variable domain, with the rest looked up from reference TRBV29-1 and TRBJ2-5, is SAVISQKPSRDICQRGTSLTIQCQVDSQVTMMFWYRQQPGQSLTLIATANQGSEATYESGFVIDKFPISRPNLTFSTLTVSNMSPEDSSIYLCSVVGARRETQYFGPGTRLLVL.

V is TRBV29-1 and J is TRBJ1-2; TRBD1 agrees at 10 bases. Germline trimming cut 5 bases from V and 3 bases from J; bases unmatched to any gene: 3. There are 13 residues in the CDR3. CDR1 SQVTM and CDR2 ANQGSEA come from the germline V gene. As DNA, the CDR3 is TGCAGCGTTCGGACAGGGGGAGACTATGGCTACACCTTC. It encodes CSVRTGGDYGYTF.